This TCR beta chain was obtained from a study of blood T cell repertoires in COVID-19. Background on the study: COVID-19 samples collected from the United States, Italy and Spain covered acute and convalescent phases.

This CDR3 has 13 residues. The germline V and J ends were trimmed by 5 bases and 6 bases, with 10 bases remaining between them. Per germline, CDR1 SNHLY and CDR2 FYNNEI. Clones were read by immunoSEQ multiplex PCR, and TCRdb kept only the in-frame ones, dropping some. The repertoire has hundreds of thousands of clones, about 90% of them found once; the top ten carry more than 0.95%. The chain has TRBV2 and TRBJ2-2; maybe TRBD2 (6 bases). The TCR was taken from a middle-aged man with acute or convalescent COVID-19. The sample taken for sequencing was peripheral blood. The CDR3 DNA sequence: TGTGCCAGCAGTCTAGGGAGGTCCGGGGAGCTGTTTTTT. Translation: CASSLGRSGELFF.